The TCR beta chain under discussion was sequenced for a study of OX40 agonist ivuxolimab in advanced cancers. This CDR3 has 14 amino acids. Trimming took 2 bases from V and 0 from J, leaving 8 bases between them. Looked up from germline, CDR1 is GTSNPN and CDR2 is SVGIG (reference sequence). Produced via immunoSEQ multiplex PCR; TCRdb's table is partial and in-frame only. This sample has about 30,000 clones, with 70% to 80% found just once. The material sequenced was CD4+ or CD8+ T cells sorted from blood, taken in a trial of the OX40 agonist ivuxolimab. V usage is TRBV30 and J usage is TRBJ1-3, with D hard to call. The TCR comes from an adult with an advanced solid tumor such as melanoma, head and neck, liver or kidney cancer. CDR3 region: CAWSTGISGNTIYF. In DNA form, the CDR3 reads TGTGCCTGGAGTACGGGGATCTCTGGAAACACCATATATTTT.